This T cell receptor beta chain was sequenced in a study of blood T cell repertoires in COVID-19. Study-wide context: T cells, B-cell-depleted T cells, or PBMCs provided the cDNA or gDNA that served as material.

Germline CDR1 reads SNHLY; CDR2 reads FYNNEI. V was shortened by 3 bases and J by 8 bases, with 10 bases between the two germline ends. The CDR3 sequence is 13 residues long. Under the authors' procedure: Reference gene primer amplification gave estimated nucleated cell counts. Profiling relied on immunoSEQ multiplex PCR, and the TCRdb table lists in-frame clones only, not all of them. V and J calls and clone size are as listed in that table; D and trimming were resolved from the DNA. Seen here are some 120,000 clones, approximately 85% observed once, and the top ten hold less than 1.5%. The genes are TRBV2 and TRBJ1-4; a weak D match, TRBD1 (5 bases). This TCR derives from a man aged 40-55 years with acute or convalescent COVID-19. Material: peripheral blood. CDR3 protein: CASSDLGVEKLFF. DNA for the CDR3: TGTGCCAGCAGTGATCTAGGGGTAGAAAAACTGTTTTTT.